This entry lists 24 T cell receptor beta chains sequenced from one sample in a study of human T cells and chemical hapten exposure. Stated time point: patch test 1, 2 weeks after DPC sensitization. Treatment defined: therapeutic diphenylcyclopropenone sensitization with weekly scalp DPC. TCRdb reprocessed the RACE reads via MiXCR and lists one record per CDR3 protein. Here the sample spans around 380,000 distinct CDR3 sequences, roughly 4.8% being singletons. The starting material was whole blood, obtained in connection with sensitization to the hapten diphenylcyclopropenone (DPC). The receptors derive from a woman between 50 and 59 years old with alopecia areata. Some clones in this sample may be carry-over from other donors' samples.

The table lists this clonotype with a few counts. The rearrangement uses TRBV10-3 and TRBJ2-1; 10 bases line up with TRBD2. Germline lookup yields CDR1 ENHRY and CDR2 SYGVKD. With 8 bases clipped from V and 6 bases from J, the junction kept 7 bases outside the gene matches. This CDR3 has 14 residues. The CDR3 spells CAIHASGGANEQFF. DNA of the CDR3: TGTGCCATCCATGCGAGCGGGGGGGCCAATGAGCAGTTCTTC.

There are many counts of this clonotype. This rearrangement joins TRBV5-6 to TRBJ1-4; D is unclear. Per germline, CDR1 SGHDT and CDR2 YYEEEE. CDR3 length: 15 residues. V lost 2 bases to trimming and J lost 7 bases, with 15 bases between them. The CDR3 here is CASSFLGGGREKLFF. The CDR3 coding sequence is TGTGCCAGCAGCTTTTTAGGAGGCGGGCGTGAAAAACTGTTTTTT.

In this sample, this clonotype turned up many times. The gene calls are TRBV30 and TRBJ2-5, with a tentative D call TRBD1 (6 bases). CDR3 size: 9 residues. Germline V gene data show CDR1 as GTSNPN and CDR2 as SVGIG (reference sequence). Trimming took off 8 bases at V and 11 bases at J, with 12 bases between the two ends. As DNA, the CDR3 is TGTGCCCTCGGACAGCCGCAGTACTTC. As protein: CALGQPQYF.

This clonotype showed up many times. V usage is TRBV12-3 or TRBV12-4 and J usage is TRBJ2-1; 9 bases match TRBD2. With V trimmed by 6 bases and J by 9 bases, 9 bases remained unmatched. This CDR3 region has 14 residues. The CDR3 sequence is CASSPPGLAVEQFF. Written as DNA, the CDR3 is TGTGCCAGCAGCCCTCCGGGACTAGCAGTTGAGCAGTTCTTC.

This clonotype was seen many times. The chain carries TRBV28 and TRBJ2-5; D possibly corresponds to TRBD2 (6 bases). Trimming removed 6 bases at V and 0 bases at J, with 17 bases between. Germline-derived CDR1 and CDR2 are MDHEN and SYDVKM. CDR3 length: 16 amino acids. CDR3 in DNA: TGTGCCAGCAGGCCGGGACTCATCGTGTACCAAGAGACCCAGTACTTC. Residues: CASRPGLIVYQETQYF.

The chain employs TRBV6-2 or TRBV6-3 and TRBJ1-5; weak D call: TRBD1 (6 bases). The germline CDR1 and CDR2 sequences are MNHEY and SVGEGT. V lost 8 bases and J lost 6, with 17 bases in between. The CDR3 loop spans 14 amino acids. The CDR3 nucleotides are TGTGCCAGCGCAGACTACAGGGAGGTTCAGCCCCAGCATTTT. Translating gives CASADYREVQPQHF.

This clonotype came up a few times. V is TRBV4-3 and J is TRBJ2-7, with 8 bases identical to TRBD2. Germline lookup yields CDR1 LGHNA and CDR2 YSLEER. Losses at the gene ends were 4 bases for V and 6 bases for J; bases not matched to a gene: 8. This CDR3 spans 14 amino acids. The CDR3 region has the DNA TGCGCCAGCAGCCCGGGACTAGTAAAGGGCGAGCAGTACTTC. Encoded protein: CASSPGLVKGEQYF.

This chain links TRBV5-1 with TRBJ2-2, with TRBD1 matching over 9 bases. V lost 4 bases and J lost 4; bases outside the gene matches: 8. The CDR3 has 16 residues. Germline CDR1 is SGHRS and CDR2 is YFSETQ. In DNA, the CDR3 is TGCGCCAGCAGCAAAACAGGGGGCAGGAGCACCGGGGAGCTGTTTTTT. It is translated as CASSKTGGRSTGELFF.

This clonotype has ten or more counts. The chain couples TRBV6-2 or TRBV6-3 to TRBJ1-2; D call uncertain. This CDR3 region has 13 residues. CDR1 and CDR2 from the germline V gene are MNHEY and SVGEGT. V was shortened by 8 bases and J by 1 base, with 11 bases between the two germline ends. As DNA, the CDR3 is TGTGCCAGCCAACAGAGCCTTAACTATGGCTACACCTTC. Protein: CASQQSLNYGYTF.

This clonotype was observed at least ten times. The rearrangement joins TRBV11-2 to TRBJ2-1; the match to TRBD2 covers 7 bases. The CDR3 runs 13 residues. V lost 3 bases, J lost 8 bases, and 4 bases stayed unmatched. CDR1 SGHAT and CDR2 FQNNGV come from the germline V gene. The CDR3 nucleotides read TGTGCCAGCAGCTTTGGGGGAGGGTATGAGCAGTTCTTC. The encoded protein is CASSFGGGYEQFF.

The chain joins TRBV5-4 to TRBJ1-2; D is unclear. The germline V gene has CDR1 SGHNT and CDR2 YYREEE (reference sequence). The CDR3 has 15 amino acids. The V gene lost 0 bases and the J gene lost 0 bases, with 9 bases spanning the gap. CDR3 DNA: TGTGCCAGCAGCTTGGCTTCAGAAACTAACTATGGCTACACCTTC. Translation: CASSLASETNYGYTF.

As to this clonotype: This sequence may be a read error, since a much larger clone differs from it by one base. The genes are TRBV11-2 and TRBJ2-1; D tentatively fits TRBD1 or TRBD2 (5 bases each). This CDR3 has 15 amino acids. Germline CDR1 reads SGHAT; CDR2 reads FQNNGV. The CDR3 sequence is CASSTGPQAYNKQFF. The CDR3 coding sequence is TGTGCCAGCAGCACGGGACCCCAAGCCTACAATAAGCAGTTCTTC.

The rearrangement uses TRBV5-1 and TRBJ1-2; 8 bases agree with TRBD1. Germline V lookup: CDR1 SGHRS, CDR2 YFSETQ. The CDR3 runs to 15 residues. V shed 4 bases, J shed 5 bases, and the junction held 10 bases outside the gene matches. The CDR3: CASSPFDRGGYGYTF. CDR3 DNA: TGCGCCAGCAGCCCCTTCGACAGGGGAGGGTATGGCTACACCTTC. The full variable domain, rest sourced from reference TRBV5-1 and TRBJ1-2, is KAGVTQTPRYLIKTRGQQVTLSCSPISGHRSVSWYQQTPGQGLQFLFEYFSETQRNKGNFPGRFSGRQFSNSRSEMNVSTLELGDSALYLCASSPFDRGGYGYTFGSGTRLTVV.

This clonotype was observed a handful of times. CDR3 sequence: CASSPLDGRGNQPQHF. The CDR3 DNA is TGTGCCAGCAGCCCTCTGGACGGAAGGGGCAATCAGCCCCAGCATTTT. This sequence joins TRBV7-6 and TRBJ1-5; no definite D call. Looked up from germline, CDR1 is SGHVS and CDR2 is FNYEAQ. CDR3 size: 16 residues. V was shortened by 5 bases and J by 2 bases, with 16 bases between the two germline ends.

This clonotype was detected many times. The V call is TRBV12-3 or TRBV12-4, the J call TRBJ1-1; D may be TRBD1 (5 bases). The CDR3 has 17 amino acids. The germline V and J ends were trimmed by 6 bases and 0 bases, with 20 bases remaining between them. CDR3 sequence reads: CASSPPWRGGMNTEAFF. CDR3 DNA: TGTGCCAGCAGCCCACCTTGGAGGGGTGGGATGAACACTGAAGCTTTCTTT.

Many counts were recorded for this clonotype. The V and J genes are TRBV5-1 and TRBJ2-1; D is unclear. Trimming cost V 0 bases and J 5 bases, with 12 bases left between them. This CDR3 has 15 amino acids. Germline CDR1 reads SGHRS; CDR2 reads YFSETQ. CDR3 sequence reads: CASSLEGFLHNEQFF. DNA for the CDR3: TGCGCCAGCAGCTTGGAGGGCTTCCTCCACAATGAGCAGTTCTTC.

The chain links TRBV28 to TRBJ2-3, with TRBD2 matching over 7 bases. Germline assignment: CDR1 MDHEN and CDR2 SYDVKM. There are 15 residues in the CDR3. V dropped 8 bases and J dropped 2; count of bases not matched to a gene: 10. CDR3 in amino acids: CASCDQRGYTDTQYF. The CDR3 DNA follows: TGTGCCAGCTGTGACCAGCGGGGCTACACAGATACGCAGTATTTT.

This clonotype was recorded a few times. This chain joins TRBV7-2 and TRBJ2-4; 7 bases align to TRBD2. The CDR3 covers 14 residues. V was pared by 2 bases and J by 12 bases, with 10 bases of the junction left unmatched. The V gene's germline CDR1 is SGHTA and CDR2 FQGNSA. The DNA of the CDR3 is TGTGCCAGCAGCTTAAGTAGCCTAGCGGATACTCAGTACTTC. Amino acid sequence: CASSLSSLADTQYF.

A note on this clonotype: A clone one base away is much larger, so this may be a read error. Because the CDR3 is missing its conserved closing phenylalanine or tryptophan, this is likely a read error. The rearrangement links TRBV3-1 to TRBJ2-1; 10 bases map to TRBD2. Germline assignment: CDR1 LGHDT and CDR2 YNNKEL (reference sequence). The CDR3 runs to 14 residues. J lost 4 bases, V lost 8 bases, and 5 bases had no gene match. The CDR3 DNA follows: TGTGCCAGCGTCCTAGCGGGGGAGTACAATGAGCAGTTCTTA. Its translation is CASVLAGEYNEQFL.

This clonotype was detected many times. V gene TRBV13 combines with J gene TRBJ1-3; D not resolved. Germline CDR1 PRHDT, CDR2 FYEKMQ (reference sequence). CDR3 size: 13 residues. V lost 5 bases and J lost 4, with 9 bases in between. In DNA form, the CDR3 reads TGTGCCAGCAGCCGATACTTCGGAAACACCATATATTTT. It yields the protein CASSRYFGNTIYF.

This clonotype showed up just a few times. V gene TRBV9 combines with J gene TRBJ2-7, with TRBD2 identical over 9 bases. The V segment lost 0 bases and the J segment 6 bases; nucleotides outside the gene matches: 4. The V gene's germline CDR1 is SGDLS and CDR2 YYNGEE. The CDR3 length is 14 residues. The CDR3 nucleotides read TGTGCCAGCAGCGTAGACCTAGCGGGACCCGAGCAGTACTTC. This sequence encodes CASSVDLAGPEQYF.

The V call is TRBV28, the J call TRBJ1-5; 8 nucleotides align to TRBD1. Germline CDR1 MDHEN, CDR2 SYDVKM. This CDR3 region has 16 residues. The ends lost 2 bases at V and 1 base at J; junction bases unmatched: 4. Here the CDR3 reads CASSLTGTGSNQPQHF. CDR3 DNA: TGTGCCAGCAGTTTAACCGGGACAGGAAGCAATCAGCCCCAGCATTTT.

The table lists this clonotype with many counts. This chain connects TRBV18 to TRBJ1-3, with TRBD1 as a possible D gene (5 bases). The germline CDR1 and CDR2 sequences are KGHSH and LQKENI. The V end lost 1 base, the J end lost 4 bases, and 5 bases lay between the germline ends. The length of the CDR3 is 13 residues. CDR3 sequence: CASSPQGGNTIYF. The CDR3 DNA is TGTGCCAGCTCACCACAGGGGGGAAACACCATATATTTT.

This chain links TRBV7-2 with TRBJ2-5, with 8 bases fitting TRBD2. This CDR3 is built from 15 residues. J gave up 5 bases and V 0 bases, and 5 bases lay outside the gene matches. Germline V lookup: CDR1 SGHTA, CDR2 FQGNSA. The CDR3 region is CASSLAPGGLETQYF. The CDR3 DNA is TGTGCCAGCAGCTTAGCGCCGGGGGGGTTGGAGACCCAGTACTTC.